Listed below are T cell receptor beta chains from one sample, sequenced in a study of blood T cell repertoires in COVID-19. Produced via immunoSEQ multiplex PCR; TCRdb's table is partial and in-frame only. Among around 82,000 clones listed, 65% to 90% were seen once. Sequencing was performed on peripheral blood. These receptors all come from a man aged 50-60 years with COVID-19, enrolled during active disease. Each CDR3 is given with its conserved first and last residue. A D gene is named only where the DNA matches it firmly. Some rows mark clone size as missing; the rest say once, few, many or name a class of expanded clone.

CDR3aa	CDR3nt	j_gene	abundance	d_gene	v_gene
CASSPPGNEKLFF	TGTGCCAGCAGCCCCCCAGGGAATGAAAAACTGTTTTTT	TRBJ1-4	NA	NA	TRBV7-9
CASSVALIAGESPGELFF	TGTGCCAGCAGCGTAGCCCTTATAGCGGGAGAAAGCCCCGGGGAGCTGTTTTTT	TRBJ2-2	NA	TRBD2	TRBV9
CATGLAGSAGELFF	TGTGCCACGGGACTAGCGGGATCAGCCGGGGAGCTGTTTTTT	TRBJ2-2	NA	TRBD2	TRBV19
CASSLAAARANYGYTF	TGCGCCAGCAGCTTGGCCGCGGCAAGAGCTAACTATGGCTACACCTTC	TRBJ1-2	NA	NA	TRBV5-1
CASSAGRAGVLNGTDTQYF	TGTGCCAGCAGCGCCGGGAGGGCGGGAGTTCTAAATGGCACAGATACGCAGTATTTT	TRBJ2-3	NA	TRBD2	TRBV9
CASRGGRGEKLFF	TGCGCCAGCAGGGGGGGGAGAGGGGAAAAACTGTTTTTT	TRBJ1-4	NA	NA	TRBV4-1
CASSSGHRYNEQFF	TGTGCCAGCAGCTCGGGACACAGGTACAATGAGCAGTTCTTC	TRBJ2-1	NA	NA	TRBV21-1
CASSSRPGMAQFF	TGTGCCAGCAGCTCGCGACCGGGGATGGCGCAGTTCTTC	TRBJ2-1	NA	NA	TRBV9
CASSLAPGFKAENTEAFF	TGCGCCAGCAGCTTGGCCCCCGGCTTCAAAGCGGAGAACACTGAAGCTTTCTTT	TRBJ1-1	NA	NA	TRBV5-1
CASGLLPGGGGQETQYF	TGTGCTAGTGGACTACTACCAGGGGGCGGAGGTCAAGAGACCCAGTACTTC	TRBJ2-5	NA	TRBD1	TRBV12-5
CATSDTRFNEQFF	TGTGCCACCAGTGACACTAGGTTTAATGAGCAGTTCTTC	TRBJ2-1	NA	NA	TRBV24-1
CASSFSGNSYNEQFF	TGTGCCAGCAGCTTCAGCGGGAACTCCTACAATGAGCAGTTCTTC	TRBJ2-1	few	TRBD2	TRBV7-9
CASIGHGTGGLGEQFF	TGTGCCAGTATTGGTCATGGGACAGGGGGGCTAGGTGAGCAGTTCTTC	TRBJ2-1	once	TRBD1	TRBV19
CASSPSDSSYEQYF	TGTGCCAGCAGCCCAAGCGACAGTTCCTACGAGCAGTACTTC	TRBJ2-7	NA	NA	TRBV3-1/TRBV3-2
CASSLGHSPFEQYF	TGTGCCAGCAGCTTGGGACATTCTCCTTTCGAGCAGTACTTC	TRBJ2-7	NA	NA	TRBV7-9
CASSPRGLGYTF	TGTGCCAGCAGTCCCCGCGGTCTTGGCTACACCTTC	TRBJ1-2	NA	NA	TRBV6-5
CASSLERDYNEQFF	TGTGCCAGCAGCCTCGAGCGGGATTACAATGAGCAGTTCTTC	TRBJ2-1	NA	TRBD2	TRBV7-9
CATSPGRNTDTQYF	TGTGCCACCTCTCCAGGGAGGAACACAGATACGCAGTATTTT	TRBJ2-3	NA	NA	TRBV24-1
CASTLSGANVLTF	TGTGCCAGCACCCTATCTGGGGCCAACGTCCTGACTTTC	TRBJ2-6	NA	NA	TRBV3-1/TRBV3-2
CASSYPPDRRQETQYF	TGTGCCAGCAGTTACCCGCCTGACAGGCGACAAGAGACCCAGTACTTC	TRBJ2-5	NA	NA	TRBV6-2/TRBV6-3
CASSFAGYRTGEQYF	TGTGCCAGCAGTTTTGCGGGCTATAGGACGGGCGAGCAGTACTTC	TRBJ2-7	few	NA	TRBV28
CASSETAGTGAYNEQFF	TGTGCCAGCAGTGAAACAGCCGGGACAGGGGCCTACAATGAGCAGTTCTTC	TRBJ2-1	NA	TRBD1	TRBV6-1
CASFSGTSGSGLGFNEQFF	TGTGCCAGCTTCTCGGGGACTAGCGGGAGTGGATTGGGTTTCAATGAGCAGTTCTTC	TRBJ2-1	NA	TRBD2	TRBV18
CASSIGDSTEAFF	TGTGCCAGTAGTATCGGGGATTCCACTGAAGCTTTCTTT	TRBJ1-1	NA	NA	TRBV19
CASSPGGGHGYTF	TGTGCCAGCAGCCCTGGGGGCGGGCATGGCTACACCTTC	TRBJ1-2	NA	NA	TRBV16
CASSLLPASTEAFF	TGTGCCAGCAGCTTATTGCCTGCGAGCACTGAAGCTTTCTTT	TRBJ1-1	NA	NA	TRBV7-9
CATSTGNNEKLFF	TGTGCCACCAGTACAGGAAATAATGAAAAACTGTTTTTT	TRBJ1-4	NA	NA	TRBV24-1
CASSYTSGSHEQYF	TGTGCCAGCAGTTACACTAGCGGGAGCCACGAGCAGTACTTC	TRBJ2-7	NA	TRBD2	TRBV6-2/TRBV6-3
CASSPGGNNSPLHF	TGTGCCAGCAGCCCCGGGGGGAATAATTCACCCCTCCACTTT	TRBJ1-6	NA	NA	TRBV9
CASSADRGQQPQHF	TGTGCCAGCAGCGCGGACAGGGGACAACAGCCCCAGCATTTT	TRBJ1-5	NA	TRBD1	TRBV9
CASSLDRGFDEQYF	TGTGCCAGCAGCCTGGACAGGGGGTTCGACGAGCAGTACTTC	TRBJ2-7	NA	TRBD1	TRBV7-9
CASSLVPGEGKLFF	TGTGCCAGCAGCTTAGTCCCCGGAGAAGGAAAACTGTTTTTT	TRBJ1-4	NA	NA	TRBV7-6
CASSIRDGQGQTQYF	TGTGCCAGTAGTATACGCGATGGACAGGGTCAGACCCAGTACTTC	TRBJ2-5	NA	TRBD1	TRBV19
CASSLSGTNYNEQFF	TGCGCCAGCAGCTTAAGCGGGACTAACTACAATGAGCAGTTCTTC	TRBJ2-1	NA	TRBD2	TRBV5-1
CASSLNRADTQYF	TGTGCTAGCAGCTTAAACAGGGCAGATACGCAGTATTTT	TRBJ2-3	once	NA	TRBV7-7
CASSTGLAEAFF	TGTGCCAGTAGTACAGGGTTGGCTGAAGCTTTCTTT	TRBJ1-1	NA	NA	TRBV19
CASSEERGTEAFF	TGTGCCAGCAGTGAAGAAAGGGGCACTGAAGCTTTCTTT	TRBJ1-1	NA	NA	TRBV2
CASSLTGTSVYEQYF	TGTGCCAGCAGTTTAACCGGGACTAGCGTCTACGAGCAGTACTTC	TRBJ2-7	NA	TRBD2	TRBV28
CASSVEPGMTEAFF	TGTGCCAGCAGCGTAGAACCAGGGATGACTGAAGCTTTCTTT	TRBJ1-1	NA	NA	TRBV9
CASSPGRVRDEQYF	TGTGCCAGCTCCCCCGGGAGGGTCCGGGACGAGCAGTACTTC	TRBJ2-7	once	TRBD2	TRBV2
CASRQGGAGNQPQHF	TGTGCCAGCAGGCAAGGGGGGGCCGGCAATCAGCCCCAGCATTTT	TRBJ1-5	NA	NA	TRBV28